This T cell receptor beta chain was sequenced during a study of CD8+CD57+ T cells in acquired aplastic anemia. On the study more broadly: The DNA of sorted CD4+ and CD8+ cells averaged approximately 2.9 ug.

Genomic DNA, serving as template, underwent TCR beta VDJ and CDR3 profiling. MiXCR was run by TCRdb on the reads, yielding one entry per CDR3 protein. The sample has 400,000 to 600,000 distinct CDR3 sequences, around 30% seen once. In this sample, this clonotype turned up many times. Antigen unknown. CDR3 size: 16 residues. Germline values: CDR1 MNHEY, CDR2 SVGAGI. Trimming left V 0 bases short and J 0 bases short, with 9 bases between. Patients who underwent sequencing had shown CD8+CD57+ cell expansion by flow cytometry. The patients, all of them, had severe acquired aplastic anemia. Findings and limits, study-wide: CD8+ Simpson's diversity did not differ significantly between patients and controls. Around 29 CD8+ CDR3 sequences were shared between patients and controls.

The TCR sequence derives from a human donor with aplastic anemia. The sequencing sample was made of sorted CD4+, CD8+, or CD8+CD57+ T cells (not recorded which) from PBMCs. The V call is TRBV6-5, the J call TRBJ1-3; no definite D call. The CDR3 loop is CASSYSGSPSGNTIYF. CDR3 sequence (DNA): TGTGCCAGCAGTTACTCGGGCTCCCCCTCTGGAAACACCATATATTTT.